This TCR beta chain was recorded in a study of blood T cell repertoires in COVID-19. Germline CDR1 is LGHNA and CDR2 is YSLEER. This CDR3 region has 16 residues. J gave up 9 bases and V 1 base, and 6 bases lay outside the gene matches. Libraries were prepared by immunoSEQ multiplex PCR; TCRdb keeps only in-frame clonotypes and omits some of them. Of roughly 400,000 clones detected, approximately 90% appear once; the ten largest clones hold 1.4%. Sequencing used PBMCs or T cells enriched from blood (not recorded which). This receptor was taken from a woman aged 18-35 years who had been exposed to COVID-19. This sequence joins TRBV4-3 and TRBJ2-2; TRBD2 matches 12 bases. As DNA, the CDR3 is TGCGCCAGCAGCCAAGCTAGCGGGGGGGCCACGTGGGAGCTGTTTTTT. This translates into CASSQASGGATWELFF.